Listed here are 20 T cell receptor beta chains from one sample, sequenced in a study of ipilimumab plus nivolumab after autologous stem cell transplantation. TCRdb's copy holds only in-frame clones and misses some; the assay was immunoSEQ multiplex PCR. Of tens of thousands of clones in the sample, about 83% are singletons; the top ten hold more than 2%. Sequenced here: PBMCs, sampled in a trial of ipilimumab plus nivolumab as post-transplant consolidation. All receptors derive from a male donor with diffuse large B-cell lymphoma.

The chain is built from TRBV2 and TRBJ1-2; no firm D call. Trimming pared 8 bases from V and 4 bases from J, leaving 11 bases between. Germline CDR1 reads SNHLY; CDR2 reads FYNNEI. This CDR3 comprises 12 residues. DNA of the CDR3: TGTGCCAGCCGCGGGTTAACCTATGGCTACACCTTC. Amino acids: CASRGLTYGYTF.

The chain has TRBV5-6 and TRBJ1-4, with TRBD1 identical over 8 bases. Per germline, CDR1 SGHDT and CDR2 YYEEEE. This CDR3 contains 19 residues. The junction had 17 bases not matched to a gene; V was cut back by 2 bases and J by 5 bases. The CDR3 loop reads CASSFARSDRGEGNEKLFF. The CDR3 region has the DNA TGTGCCAGCAGCTTCGCGCGGAGCGACAGGGGAGAGGGGAATGAAAAACTGTTTTTT.

The CDR3 region has the DNA TGTGCCAGTAGGGGACAACTCCAAGAGACCCAGTACTTC. Protein product: CASRGQLQETQYF. The genes are TRBV6-5 and TRBJ2-5; possibly TRBD1 for D (6 bases). The CDR3 consists of 13 residues. V shed 9 bases and J shed 1 base, with 12 bases lying between them. Germline V CDR1 and CDR2: MNHEY, SVGAGI.

This chain uses TRBV5-1 with TRBJ1-1, with a weak D call TRBD1 (6 bases). Germline values: CDR1 SGHRS, CDR2 YFSETQ. The CDR3 loop spans 13 amino acids. V was pared by 4 bases and J by 1 base, with 8 bases between. The CDR3: CASSVTGNTEAFF. The CDR3 DNA is TGCGCCAGCAGCGTGACAGGGAACACTGAAGCTTTCTTT.

This rearrangement joins TRBV2 to TRBJ1-4, with D possibly matching TRBD1 (5 bases). This CDR3 has 14 residues. Per germline, CDR1 SNHLY and CDR2 FYNNEI. V dropped 6 bases and J dropped 3 bases, with 11 bases sitting between them. CDR3 nucleotides: TGTGCCAGCAGACCTGACAGATCTAATGAAAAACTGTTTTTT. Protein: CASRPDRSNEKLFF.

The V gene is TRBV27, the J gene TRBJ1-1, with TRBD1 as a possible D gene (5 bases). Germline CDR1 reads MNHEY; CDR2 reads SMNVEV (reference sequence). The CDR3 runs 14 residues. Trimming removed 1 base at V and 5 bases at J, with 11 bases between. CDR3 region: CASSLYGGGTEAFF. CDR3 coding DNA: TGTGCCAGCAGTTTATACGGCGGGGGAACTGAAGCTTTCTTT.

V and J are TRBV5-1 and TRBJ2-3, with 9 bases matching TRBD1. This CDR3 is 13 amino acids long. Germline V lookup: CDR1 SGHRS, CDR2 YFSETQ. With V trimmed by 4 bases and J by 3 bases, 0 bases remained unmatched. CDR3 protein: CASSGTGTDTQYF. CDR3 DNA: TGCGCCAGCAGCGGGACAGGGACAGATACGCAGTATTTT.

This sequence joins TRBV4-1 and TRBJ1-2; D is perhaps TRBD1 (5 bases). V dropped 0 bases and J dropped 11 bases, with 10 bases sitting between them. Per the germline V gene, CDR1 is MGHRA and CDR2 is YSYEKL. This CDR3 region has 12 residues. The CDR3 protein is CASSQDKGLYTF. For the CDR3, the DNA is TGCGCCAGCAGCCAAGATAAGGGGTTATACACCTTC.

J is TRBJ1-3 and V is TRBV5-6; D perhaps matches TRBD1 (6 bases). Trimming shortened V by 4 bases and J by 0 bases, and 11 bases separated the two germline ends. Germline lookup yields CDR1 SGHDT and CDR2 YYEEEE. The CDR3 contains 15 residues. The CDR3 region has the DNA TGTGCCAGCAGCCAGGACAGTACCTCTGGAAACACCATATATTTT. Protein product: CASSQDSTSGNTIYF.

V usage is TRBV18 and J usage is TRBJ1-5; D uncertain. The CDR3 spans 13 residues. The V gene's germline CDR1 is KGHSH and CDR2 LQKENI. Trimming shortened V by 6 bases and J by 3 bases, and 9 bases separated the two germline ends. The CDR3 coding sequence is TGTGCCAGCTCTATGGATATCAATCAGCCCCAGCATTTT. It encodes CASSMDINQPQHF.

A few counts support this clone. This CDR3 reads CASREGRGYEQYF. The DNA for the CDR3 is TGCGCCAGCAGAGAGGGACGGGGCTACGAGCAGTACTTC. The chain has TRBV5-1 and TRBJ2-7, with D tentatively TRBD1 or TRBD2 (5 bases each). In germline, CDR1 is SGHRS, CDR2 YFSETQ. Between the trimmed V and J ends, which lost 5 bases and 3 bases, there was a span of 12 bases. CDR3 length: 13 residues. Based on the CDR3 plus reference TRBV5-1 and TRBJ2-7, the full variable domain is KAGVTQTPRYLIKTRGQQVTLSCSPISGHRSVSWYQQTPGQGLQFLFEYFSETQRNKGNFPGRFSGRQFSNSRSEMNVSTLELGDSALYLCASREGRGYEQYFGPGTRLTVT.

The chain uses TRBV6-6 and TRBJ1-2, with D tentatively TRBD1 (5 bases). This CDR3 has 13 residues. Germline CDR1 and CDR2: MNHNY and SVGAGI (reference sequence). V was cut by 6 bases and J by 7 bases, with 15 bases left in between. The CDR3 loop is CASSLEGRAGYTF. CDR3 bases: TGTGCCAGCAGCTTGGAGGGGAGGGCTGGCTACACCTTC.

This chain connects TRBV6-5 to TRBJ1-2; no definite D call. This CDR3 is 14 amino acids long. Looked up from germline, CDR1 is MNHEY and CDR2 is SVGAGI. Trimming shortened V by 5 bases and J by 2 bases, and 12 bases separated the two germline ends. The CDR3 loop is CASSPTTGNYGYTF. CDR3 DNA: TGTGCCAGCAGTCCCACCACGGGGAACTATGGCTACACCTTC.

As concerns this clone: Other DNA sequences of this sample code for an identical CDR3. The V and J genes are TRBV2 and TRBJ2-5; D is ambiguous. Trimming shortened V by 8 bases and J by 1 base, and 2 bases separated the two germline ends. In germline, CDR1 is SNHLY, CDR2 FYNNEI. The CDR3 spans 10 residues. The chain's CDR3 is CASSQETQYF. DNA for the CDR3: TGTGCCAGCTCCCAAGAGACCCAGTACTTC.

V and J are TRBV19 and TRBJ2-1, with D possibly matching TRBD2 (7 bases). There are 15 residues in the CDR3. V gave up 5 bases and J gave up 2 bases, with 13 bases separating them. The germline V gene encodes CDR1 LNHDA and CDR2 SQIVND (reference sequence). The chain's CDR3 is CASSVAGATYNEQFF. The CDR3 DNA reads as TGTGCCAGTAGTGTCGCGGGGGCCACCTACAATGAGCAGTTCTTC. The full variable domain, its missing parts supplied by reference TRBV19 and TRBJ2-1, is DGGITQSPKYLFRKEGQNVTLSCEQNLNHDAMYWYRQDPGQGLRLIYYSQIVNDFQKGDIAEGYSVSREKKESFPLTVTSAQKNPTAFYLCASSVAGATYNEQFFGPGTRLTVL.

The chain carries TRBV7-2 and TRBJ2-5; 9 bases are a match to TRBD1. There are 15 residues in the CDR3. J was trimmed by 4 bases and V by 5 bases; bases with no gene match: 8. Germline-derived CDR1 and CDR2 are SGHTA and FQGNSA. CDR3 in DNA: TGTGCCAGCAGCACAGGGGGCGCGGACGGAGAGACCCAGTACTTC. It is translated as CASSTGGADGETQYF.

V usage is TRBV28 and J usage is TRBJ1-2; D call uncertain. The CDR3 totals 15 residues. Trimming cost V 7 bases and J 3 bases, with 18 bases left between them. Germline V gives CDR1 MDHEN, CDR2 SYDVKM. The CDR3 sequence: CASTTPIGIYYGYTF. CDR3 sequence (DNA): TGTGCCAGCACCACCCCAATCGGGATCTACTATGGCTACACCTTC.

The table lists this clone with a count of one. The chain combines TRBV19 with TRBJ2-5, with 7 bases aligning to TRBD1. This CDR3 region has 14 residues. J gave up 4 bases and V 7 bases, and 9 bases lay outside the gene matches. The germline V gene encodes CDR1 LNHDA and CDR2 SQIVND (reference sequence). The CDR3 reads CASNPGTAVETQYF. The CDR3 nucleotides read TGTGCCAGTAACCCCGGGACAGCCGTAGAGACCCAGTACTTC.

The rearrangement links TRBV7-6 to TRBJ1-6; D is perhaps TRBD1 (5 bases). Trimming shortened V by 0 bases and J by 7 bases, and 10 bases separated the two germline ends. There are 15 residues in the CDR3. CDR1 and CDR2 (germline): SGHVS, FNYEAQ. The CDR3 DNA follows: TGTGCCAGCAGCTTAGCGGGGGGTGGGAATTCACCCCTCCACTTT. This translates into CASSLAGGGNSPLHF.

The J gene is TRBJ1-5, the V gene TRBV7-9; 7 positions match TRBD1. This CDR3 has 15 residues. Germline assignment: CDR1 SEHNR and CDR2 FQNEAQ (reference sequence). J gave up 3 bases and V 5 bases, and 7 bases lay outside the gene matches. The CDR3 bases are TGTGCCAGCAGCCGCGAGGGGGCCGACAATCAGCCCCAGCATTTT. The encoded protein is CASSREGADNQPQHF. Based on the CDR3 plus reference TRBV7-9 and TRBJ1-5, the full variable domain is DTGVSQNPRHKITKRGQNVTFRCDPISEHNRLYWYRQTLGQGPEFLTYFQNEAQLEKSRLLSDRFSAERPKGSFSTLEIQRTEQGDSAMYLCASSREGADNQPQHFGDGTRLSIL.